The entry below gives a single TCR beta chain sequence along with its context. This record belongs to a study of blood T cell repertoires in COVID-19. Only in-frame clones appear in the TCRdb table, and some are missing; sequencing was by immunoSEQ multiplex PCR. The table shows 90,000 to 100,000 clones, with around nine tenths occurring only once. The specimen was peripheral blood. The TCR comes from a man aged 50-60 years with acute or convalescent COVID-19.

Here the CDR3 reads CSVGSPAPGAHEQYF. CDR3 DNA: TGCAGCGTTGGCTCCCCCGCACCAGGGGCGCACGAGCAGTACTTC. V usage is TRBV29-1 and J usage is TRBJ2-7, with D perhaps TRBD1 (6 bases). This CDR3 comprises 15 residues. V lost 4 bases, J lost 5 bases, and 21 bases lay in between. The germline V gene has CDR1 SQVTM and CDR2 ANQGSEA.